The source of this T cell receptor (beta chain) is a study of sequential checkpoint blockade in melanoma. Whole-study context: TCRbeta immunosequencing was performed on DNA from more than 75 pretreatment melanoma tumor samples. Matched biopsies came pretreatment and at week 13 for approximately 20 patients. The study, taken as a whole, reports: For nivolumab-first patients, baseline tumor clonality was associated with response. PD-L1 staining and CD8+ counts, not mutational load, tracked tumor T-cell clonality.

Method: immunoSEQ multiplex PCR; TCRdb's copy keeps in-frame clones and lacks some. The sample holds 5,500 to 7,000 clones, roughly 21% seen once. J was trimmed by 4 bases and V by 3 bases; bases with no gene match: 9. The CDR3 runs to 14 residues. Looked up from germline, CDR1 is SQVTM and CDR2 is ANQGSEA. The sample's treatment: randomized to nivolumab then ipilimumab (arm A) or the reverse (arm B). Comment on this clone: Its antigen is currently unknown.

This chain joins TRBV29-1 and TRBJ2-7; 7 bases line up with TRBD2. The source of this sequence is a human donor with melanoma. The input for sequencing was tumor tissue (inferred from file names), taken from a patient given nivolumab and ipilimumab in sequence. CDR3 bases: TGCAGCGTTGAGGGAGGGGATCTCTCGTACGAGCAGTACTTC. Encoded protein: CSVEGGDLSYEQYF.